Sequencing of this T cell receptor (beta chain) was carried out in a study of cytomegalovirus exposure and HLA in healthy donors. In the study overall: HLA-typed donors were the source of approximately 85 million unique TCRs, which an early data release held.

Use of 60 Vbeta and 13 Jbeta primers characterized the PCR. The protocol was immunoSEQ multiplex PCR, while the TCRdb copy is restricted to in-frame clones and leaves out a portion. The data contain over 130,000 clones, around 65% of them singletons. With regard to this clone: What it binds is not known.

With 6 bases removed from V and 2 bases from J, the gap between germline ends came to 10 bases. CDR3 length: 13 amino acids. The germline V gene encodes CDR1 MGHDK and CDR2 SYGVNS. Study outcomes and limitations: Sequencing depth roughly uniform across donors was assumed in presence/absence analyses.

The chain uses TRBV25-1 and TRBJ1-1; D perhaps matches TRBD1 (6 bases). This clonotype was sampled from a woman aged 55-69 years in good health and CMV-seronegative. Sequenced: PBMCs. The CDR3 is CASSRGANTEAFF. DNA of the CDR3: TGTGCCAGCAGCCGGGGGGCCAACACTGAAGCTTTCTTT.